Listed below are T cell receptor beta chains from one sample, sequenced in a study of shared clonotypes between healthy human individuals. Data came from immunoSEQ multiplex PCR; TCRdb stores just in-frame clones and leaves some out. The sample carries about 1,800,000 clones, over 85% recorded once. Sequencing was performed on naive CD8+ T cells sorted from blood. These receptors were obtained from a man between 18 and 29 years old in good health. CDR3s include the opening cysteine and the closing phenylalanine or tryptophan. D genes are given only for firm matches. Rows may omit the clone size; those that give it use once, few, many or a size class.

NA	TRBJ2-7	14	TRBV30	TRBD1	CAWSVFDRDYEQYF	TGTGCCTGGAGTGTATTCGACAGGGACTACGAGCAGTACTTC
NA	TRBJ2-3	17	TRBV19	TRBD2	CASSMRTSGVSTDTQYF	TGTGCCAGTAGTATGAGGACTAGCGGGGTGAGCACAGATACGCAGTATTTT
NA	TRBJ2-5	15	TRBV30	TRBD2	CAWQLAGGPRETQYF	TGTGCCTGGCAACTAGCGGGAGGGCCGCGAGAGACCCAGTACTTC
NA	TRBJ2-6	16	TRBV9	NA	CASSEYGGSGANVLTF	TGTGCCAGCAGCGAGTACGGGGGTTCCGGGGCCAACGTCCTGACTTTC
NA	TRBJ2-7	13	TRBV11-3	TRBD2	CASSILAGYEQYF	TGTGCCAGCAGCATTTTAGCGGGTTACGAGCAGTACTTC
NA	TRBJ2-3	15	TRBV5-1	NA	CASSLWTAGTDTQYF	TGCGCCAGCAGCTTGTGGACCGCCGGCACAGATACGCAGTATTTT
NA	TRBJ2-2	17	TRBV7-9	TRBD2	CASSLETSGVNTGELFF	TGTGCCAGCAGCTTAGAGACTAGCGGGGTTAACACCGGGGAGCTGTTTTTT
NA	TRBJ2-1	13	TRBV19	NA	CASSMTADYEQFF	TGTGCCAGTAGTATGACGGCCGATTATGAGCAGTTCTTC
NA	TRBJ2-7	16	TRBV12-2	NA	CASRPSLAASPYEQYF	TGTGCAAGTCGCCCCTCACTAGCGGCCTCCCCCTACGAGCAGTACTTC
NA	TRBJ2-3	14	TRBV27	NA	CASSLVISTDTQYF	TGTGCCAGCAGTTTAGTAATCAGCACAGATACGCAGTATTTT
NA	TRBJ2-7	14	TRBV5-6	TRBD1	CASSSGTGGYEQYF	TGTGCCAGCAGCTCCGGGACAGGGGGCTACGAGCAGTACTTC
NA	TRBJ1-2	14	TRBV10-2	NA	CASSEFGTAGGYTF	TGCGCCAGCAGTGAGTTCGGGACTGCGGGGGGCTACACCTTC
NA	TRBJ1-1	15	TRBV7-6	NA	CASSIDPKADTEAFF	TGTGCCAGCAGCATCGACCCCAAGGCGGACACTGAAGCTTTCTTT
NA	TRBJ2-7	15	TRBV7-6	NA	CASSQGADLLYEQYF	TGTGCCAGCAGCCAGGGAGCGGACCTTCTCTACGAGCAGTACTTC
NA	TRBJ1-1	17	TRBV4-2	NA	CASSQAGTTWGNTEAFF	TGTGCCAGCAGCCAAGCCGGGACAACGTGGGGAAACACTGAAGCTTTCTTT
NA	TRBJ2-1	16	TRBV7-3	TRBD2	CASSYRLAGPYNEQFF	TGTGCCAGCAGCTACCGACTAGCGGGACCCTACAATGAGCAGTTCTTC
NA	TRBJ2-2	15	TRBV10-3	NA	CAISEAVLNTGELFF	TGTGCCATCAGTGAGGCCGTCCTAAACACCGGGGAGCTGTTTTTT
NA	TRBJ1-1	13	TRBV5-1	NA	CASSGTGGTEAFF	TGCGCCAGCAGCGGTACAGGAGGCACTGAAGCTTTCTTT
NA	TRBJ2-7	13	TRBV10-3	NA	CAISEGNAYEQYF	TGTGCCATCAGTGAGGGAAATGCCTACGAGCAGTACTTC
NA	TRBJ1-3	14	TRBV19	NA	CASRGGEAGNTIYF	TGTGCCAGTAGAGGCGGTGAAGCTGGAAACACCATATATTTT
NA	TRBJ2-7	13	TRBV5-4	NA	CASSRGGPYEQYF	TGTGCCAGCAGTCGTGGGGGTCCCTACGAGCAGTACTTC
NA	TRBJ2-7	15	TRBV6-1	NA	CASSEVGDIAYEQYF	TGTGCCAGCAGTGAAGTAGGGGACATAGCCTACGAGCAGTACTTC
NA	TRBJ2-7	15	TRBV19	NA	CASSTAWGPSYEQYF	TGTGCCAGTAGTACCGCATGGGGACCCTCCTACGAGCAGTACTTC
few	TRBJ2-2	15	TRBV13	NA	CASSGGTEDAGELFF	TGTGCCAGCAGCGGCGGGACGGAGGACGCCGGGGAGCTGTTTTTT
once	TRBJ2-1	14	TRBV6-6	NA	CASSYTGPFNEQFF	TGTGCCAGCAGTTATACAGGCCCCTTCAATGAGCAGTTCTTC
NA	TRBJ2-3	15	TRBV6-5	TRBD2	CASSYSLARGDTQYF	TGTGCCAGCAGTTACTCACTAGCGAGGGGAGATACGCAGTATTTT
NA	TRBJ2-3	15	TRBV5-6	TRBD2	CASGPGGWGTDTQYF	TGTGCCAGCGGACCGGGAGGGTGGGGCACAGATACGCAGTATTTT
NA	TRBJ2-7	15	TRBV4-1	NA	CASSLTLRQSYEQYF	TGCGCCAGCAGCCTGACCCTCCGACAGAGCTACGAGCAGTACTTC
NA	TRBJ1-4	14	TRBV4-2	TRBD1	CASSQQGGEEKLFF	TGTGCCAGCAGCCAGCAGGGGGGAGAGGAAAAACTGTTTTTT
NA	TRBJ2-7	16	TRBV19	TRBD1	CASSMNWGQGRHEQYF	TGTGCCAGTAGTATGAATTGGGGACAGGGTCGTCACGAGCAGTACTTC
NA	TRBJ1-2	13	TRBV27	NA	CASSLTGAAGYTF	TGTGCCAGCAGTTTAACGGGGGCGGCTGGCTACACCTTC
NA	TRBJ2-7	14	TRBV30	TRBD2	CAWTSGGPPYEQYF	TGTGCCTGGACTAGCGGGGGCCCACCCTACGAGCAGTACTTC
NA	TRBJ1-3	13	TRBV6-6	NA	CASSYNSGNTIYF	TGTGCCAGCAGTTATAACTCTGGAAACACCATATATTTT
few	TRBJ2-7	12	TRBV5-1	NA	CASSLRGYEQYF	TGCGCCAGCAGCTTGCGGGGCTACGAGCAGTACTTC
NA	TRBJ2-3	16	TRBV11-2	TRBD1	CASSGYPGRGPDTQYF	TGTGCCAGCAGCGGCTACCCGGGTAGGGGGCCAGATACGCAGTATTTT
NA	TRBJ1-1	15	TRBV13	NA	CASSLVAGKNTEAFF	TGTGCCAGCAGCTTAGTAGCGGGGAAGAACACTGAAGCTTTCTTT
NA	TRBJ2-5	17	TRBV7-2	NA	CASSYEGRGYYPETQYF	TGTGCCAGCAGCTACGAGGGGCGGGGATACTACCCAGAGACCCAGTACTTC
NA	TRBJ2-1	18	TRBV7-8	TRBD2	CASSLGLAGGSSYNEQFF	TGTGCCAGCAGCCTGGGACTAGCGGGAGGAAGCTCCTACAATGAGCAGTTCTTC
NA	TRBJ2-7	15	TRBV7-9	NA	CASSRWGGSSYEQYF	TGTGCCAGCAGCCGCTGGGGGGGCTCCTCCTACGAGCAGTACTTC
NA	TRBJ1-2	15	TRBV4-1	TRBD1	CASSQDRRGGDGYTF	TGCGCCAGCAGCCAAGATCGCAGGGGGGGGGATGGCTACACCTTC
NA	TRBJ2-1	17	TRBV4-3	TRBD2	CASSQEGGLAGGDEQFF	TGCGCCAGCAGCCAAGAAGGAGGACTAGCGGGAGGGGATGAGCAGTTCTTC
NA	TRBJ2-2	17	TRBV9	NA	CASSEDSITANTGELFF	TGTGCCAGCAGTGAGGACAGTATTACTGCGAACACCGGGGAGCTGTTTTTT
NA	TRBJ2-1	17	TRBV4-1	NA	CASSHYIDGTANNEQFF	TGCGCCAGCAGCCACTATATTGACGGGACTGCCAACAATGAGCAGTTCTTC
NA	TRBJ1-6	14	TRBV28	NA	CASSFGQYNSPLHF	TGTGCCAGCAGTTTCGGACAGTACAATTCACCCCTCCACTTT
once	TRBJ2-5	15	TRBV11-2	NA	CASSLVAGDKETQYF	TGTGCCAGCAGCTTAGTGGCAGGAGATAAAGAGACCCAGTACTTC
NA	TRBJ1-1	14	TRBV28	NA	CASSFRSLNTEAFF	TGTGCCAGCAGTTTCAGGTCGCTGAACACTGAAGCTTTCTTT
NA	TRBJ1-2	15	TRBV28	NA	CASSLGGRDPDGYTF	TGTGCCAGCAGTTTGGGGGGAAGGGATCCGGATGGCTACACCTTC
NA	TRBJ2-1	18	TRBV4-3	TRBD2	CASSQEWAGGPIDGEQFF	TGCGCCAGCAGCCAAGAGTGGGCGGGAGGCCCTATAGATGGCGAGCAGTTCTTC
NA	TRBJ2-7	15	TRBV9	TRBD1	CASSVETGGSYEQYF	TGTGCCAGCAGCGTAGAGACAGGGGGCTCCTACGAGCAGTACTTC
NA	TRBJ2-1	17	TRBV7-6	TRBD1	CASSLYIEGASYNEQFF	TGTGCCAGCAGCTTATATATCGAGGGGGCCTCCTACAATGAGCAGTTCTTC